This T cell receptor (beta chain) was documented in a study of identifying expanded T cells in peripheral blood. The table came from immunoSEQ multiplex PCR; TCRdb's copy has only in-frame clones and leaves some out. The table has over 100,000 clones, about 85% seen once. J was trimmed by 3 bases and V by 6 bases; bases with no gene match: 7. There are 14 residues in the CDR3. Germline V lookup: CDR1 SNHLY, CDR2 FYNNEI. The specimen was blood. This clonotype was sampled from a person between 18 and 69 years old in good health. J is TRBJ2-7 and V is TRBV2; 8 bases line up with TRBD1. The CDR3 reads CASRIGQGIYEQYF. The CDR3 DNA is TGTGCCAGCAGAATCGGACAGGGTATCTACGAGCAGTACTTC.